One and the same sample provided the 20 T cell receptor beta chains below, sequenced in a study of T cell responses to AZD1222 COVID-19 vaccine. Here immunoSEQ multiplex PCR was the method, and the copy in TCRdb shows in-frame clones only, minus some. Of about 100,000 clones in the sample, about nine tenths are singletons; the top ten hold roughly 2%. Sequencing was performed on peripheral blood, taken on day 0 of AZD1222 vaccination. Receptor source: an adult in good health.

This chain joins TRBV3-1 (or the pseudogene TRBV3-2) and TRBJ1-1; unclear D gene. Trimming removed 2 bases at V and 1 base at J, with 2 bases between. The CDR3 sequence is 12 residues long. Germline V lookup: CDR1 LGHDT, CDR2 YNNKEL (reference sequence). CDR3 coding DNA: TGTGCCAGCAGCCAACGGAACACTGAAGCTTTCTTT. This codes for CASSQRNTEAFF.

For the CDR3, the DNA is TGTGCCAGCAGTTATGAGGGGGCGACTGAAGCTTTCTTT. Its protein is CASSYEGATEAFF. This chain links TRBV6-5 with TRBJ1-1; 7 nucleotides match TRBD1. CDR3 size: 13 residues. Germline V gene sequence: CDR1 MNHEY, CDR2 SVGAGI. V lost 3 bases to trimming and J lost 5 bases; unmatched junction nucleotides: 3.

The chain carries TRBV28 and TRBJ1-2; a weak D match, TRBD1 (6 bases). Between the trimmed V and J ends, which lost 7 bases and 3 bases, there was a span of 15 bases. The CDR3 spans 14 residues. In germline, CDR1 is MDHEN, CDR2 SYDVKM. The CDR3 is CASILRGLDYGYTF. CDR3 DNA sequence: TGTGCCAGCATACTAAGGGGGTTAGACTATGGCTACACCTTC.

The chain links TRBV19 to TRBJ1-3; D remains ambiguous. The length of the CDR3 is 15 residues. The V gene lost 6 bases and the J gene lost 0 bases, with 12 bases spanning the gap. Germline lookup yields CDR1 LNHDA and CDR2 SQIVND (reference sequence). The CDR3 sequence is CASRATASSGNTIYF. The CDR3 DNA follows: TGTGCCAGTAGGGCAACGGCTAGCTCTGGAAACACCATATATTTT.

This sequence joins TRBV27 and TRBJ1-6; D remains unclear. This CDR3 is 15 amino acids long. Germline lookup yields CDR1 MNHEY and CDR2 SMNVEV (reference sequence). V was shortened by 4 bases and J by 9 bases, with 16 bases between the two germline ends. The CDR3 spells CASSSLSSWGSPLHF. Here the CDR3 DNA reads TGTGCCAGCAGTTCCCTATCCTCCTGGGGTTCACCCCTCCACTTT.

This clone has only one observation. This sequence joins TRBV28 and TRBJ2-7, with D perhaps TRBD2 (6 bases). Trimming pared 2 bases from V and 3 bases from J, leaving 14 bases between. The CDR3 runs to 15 residues. The germline V gene encodes CDR1 MDHEN and CDR2 SYDVKM. Here the CDR3 DNA reads TGTGCCAGCAGTTTAGGTCCGGGGGTCTACTACGAGCAGTACTTC. Translation gives CASSLGPGVYYEQYF.

The chain has TRBV7-9 and TRBJ2-1; TRBD2 matches at 7 bases. The CDR3 sequence is 15 residues long. V lost 10 bases and J lost 5; bases outside the gene matches: 14. Germline CDR1 is SEHNR and CDR2 is FQNEAQ (reference sequence). CDR3 nucleotide sequence: TGTGCCACCCACCTTTGGGGCGGGAGCGACAATGAGCAGTTCTTC. Amino acids: CATHLWGGSDNEQFF.

This rearrangement joins TRBV5-5 to TRBJ2-1, with TRBD1 as a possible D gene (6 bases). V shed 5 bases and J shed 8 bases, with 23 bases lying between them. The CDR3 contains 16 residues. Germline V gives CDR1 SGHKS, CDR2 YYEKEE (reference sequence). CDR3 sequence: CASRQTTGTSRDEQFF. For the CDR3, the DNA is TGTGCCAGCAGACAAACTACAGGGACGAGTAGAGATGAGCAGTTCTTC.

This sequence joins TRBV7-9 and TRBJ1-2, with 9 bases that match TRBD1. CDR3 length: 17 amino acids. The trim removed 5 bases at V and 3 bases at J, leaving 13 bases unmatched. In germline, CDR1 is SEHNR, CDR2 FQNEAQ (reference sequence). The CDR3 nucleotides read TGTGCCAGCAGCCCCATGACAGGGGGTTTCAGCGACTATGGCTACACCTTC. Amino acids: CASSPMTGGFSDYGYTF.

This sequence joins TRBV11-2 and TRBJ1-1; D is perhaps TRBD1 (6 bases). This CDR3 has 14 residues. Per germline, CDR1 SGHAT and CDR2 FQNNGV. V lost 7 bases and J lost 0, with 12 bases in between. CDR3 DNA sequence: TGTGCCAGCACAGAGACAGGCGTGAACACTGAAGCTTTCTTT. Its protein is CASTETGVNTEAFF.

This clone was seen once. The chain uses TRBV11-2 and TRBJ2-5, with D perhaps TRBD1 (5 bases). Trimming stripped 1 base from V and 2 bases from J, with 8 bases between. The germline V gene has CDR1 SGHAT and CDR2 FQNNGV. The CDR3 is 14 residues long. The CDR3 sequence: CASSLGQGQETQYF. DNA of the CDR3: TGTGCCAGCAGCTTAGGCCAGGGACAAGAGACCCAGTACTTC.

This chain links TRBV30 with TRBJ1-3; TRBD1 might be the D (5 bases). Germline V gene lookup returns CDR1 GTSNPN and CDR2 SVGIG (reference sequence). This CDR3 is built from 15 residues. The V and J ends lost 3 bases and 2 bases respectively, with 14 bases between them. CDR3 nucleotides: TGTGCCTGGAGGATATACGGGACTCCTGGAAACACCATATATTTT. Translated: CAWRIYGTPGNTIYF.

The chain employs TRBV5-1 and TRBJ1-3; D is possibly TRBD1 (5 bases). Germline-derived CDR1 and CDR2 are SGHRS and YFSETQ. The V end was cut by 4 bases, the J end by 0 bases, with 17 bases between. This CDR3 contains 17 residues. CDR3 loop: CASSPRGTVSSGNTIYF. The CDR3 DNA is TGCGCCAGCAGCCCCCGTGGGACTGTTAGCTCTGGAAACACCATATATTTT. The variable domain in full, completed from reference TRBV5-1 and TRBJ1-3, reads KAGVTQTPRYLIKTRGQQVTLSCSPISGHRSVSWYQQTPGQGLQFLFEYFSETQRNKGNFPGRFSGRQFSNSRSEMNVSTLELGDSALYLCASSPRGTVSSGNTIYFGEGSWLTVV.

The chain has TRBV6-1 and TRBJ1-3; 8 bases line up with TRBD1. Germline values: CDR1 MNHNS, CDR2 SASEGT. The CDR3 is 14 residues long. Trimming at V came to 3 bases and at J to 3 bases, leaving 1 base not matched to a gene. For the CDR3, the DNA is TGTGCCAGCAGTGAGACAGGGGTTGGAAACACCATATATTTT. Amino acids: CASSETGVGNTIYF.

This chain joins TRBV5-6 and TRBJ1-2; a possible D gene is TRBD1 (6 bases). CDR1 is SGHDT, CDR2 YYEEEE, per germline. The CDR3 spans 16 residues. V was clipped by 4 bases and J by 4 bases, with 20 bases between them. The CDR3 here is CASSRRGTSQFYGYTF. The CDR3 DNA follows: TGTGCCAGCAGCCGTAGGGGGACGTCCCAATTCTATGGCTACACCTTC.

This chain links TRBV2 with TRBJ1-4; a possible D gene is TRBD1 (5 bases). The CDR3 has 18 residues. V was shortened by 1 base and J by 3 bases, with 18 bases between the two germline ends. Germline loops: CDR1 SNHLY, CDR2 FYNNEI. The CDR3 sequence: CASSEGRVRSLSNEKLFF. The CDR3 DNA is TGTGCCAGCAGTGAAGGCAGGGTACGGTCTTTATCTAATGAAAAACTGTTTTTT.

V is TRBV7-6 and J is TRBJ2-7, with no clear D. This CDR3 is built from 12 residues. The V and J ends lost 3 bases and 3 bases respectively, with 6 bases between them. Per the germline V gene, CDR1 is SGHVS and CDR2 is FNYEAQ. This CDR3 is CASSLTGYEQYF. The CDR3 coding sequence is TGTGCCAGCAGCTTGACGGGCTACGAGCAGTACTTC.

The chain joins TRBV14 to TRBJ1-1; 7 bases map to TRBD1. The CDR3 totals 14 residues. The V segment lost 7 bases and the J segment 7 bases; nucleotides outside the gene matches: 12. Per germline, CDR1 SGHDN and CDR2 FVKESK. This CDR3 is CASKGGRGFDEAFF. Here the CDR3 DNA reads TGTGCCAGCAAGGGGGGCAGGGGGTTCGATGAAGCTTTCTTT.

This rearrangement joins TRBV21-1 to TRBJ2-7; the table's TRBD1 call for D was not verified on the DNA. TRBV21-1 is given as a pseudogene. This CDR3 spans 15 amino acids. The CDR3 nucleotides are TGTGCCAGCAGCGAGGGACAGGGGGGCTTTTACGAGCAGTACTTC. Translation gives CASSEGQGGFYEQYF.

Comment on this clone: A read error may produce the germline difference seen at one junction end. The chain uses TRBV7-9 and TRBJ2-1, with 9 bases aligning to TRBD2. CDR3 size: 12 residues. Per germline, CDR1 SEHNR and CDR2 FQNEAQ (reference sequence). The CDR3 loop is CASRLGLAEQFF. The CDR3 DNA is TGTGCCAGCAGATTAGGACTAGCGGAGCAGTTCTTC. Based on the CDR3 plus reference TRBV7-9 and TRBJ2-1, the full variable domain is DTGVSQNPRHKITKRGQNVTFRCDPISEHNRLYWYRQTLGQGPEFLTYFQNEAQLEKSRLLSDRFSAERPKGSFSTLEIQRTEQGDSAMYLCASRLGLAEQFFGPGTRLTVL.